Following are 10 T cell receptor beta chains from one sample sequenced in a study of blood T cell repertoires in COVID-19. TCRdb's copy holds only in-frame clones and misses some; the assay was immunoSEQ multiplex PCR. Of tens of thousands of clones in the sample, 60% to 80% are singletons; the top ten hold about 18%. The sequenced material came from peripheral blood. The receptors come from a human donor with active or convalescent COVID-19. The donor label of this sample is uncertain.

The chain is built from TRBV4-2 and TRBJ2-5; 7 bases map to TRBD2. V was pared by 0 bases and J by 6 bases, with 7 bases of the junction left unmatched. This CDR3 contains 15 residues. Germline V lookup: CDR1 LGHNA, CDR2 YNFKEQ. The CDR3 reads CASSQEAGSGKTQYF. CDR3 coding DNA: TGTGCCAGCAGCCAAGAAGCGGGATCCGGGAAGACCCAGTACTTC.

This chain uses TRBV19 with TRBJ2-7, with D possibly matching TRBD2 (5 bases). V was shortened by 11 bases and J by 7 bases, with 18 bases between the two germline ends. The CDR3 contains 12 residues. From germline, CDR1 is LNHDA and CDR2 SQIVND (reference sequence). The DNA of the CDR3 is TGTGCCGCCAGTAGCTTCCCGGGGGAGCAGTACTTC. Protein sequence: CAASSFPGEQYF.

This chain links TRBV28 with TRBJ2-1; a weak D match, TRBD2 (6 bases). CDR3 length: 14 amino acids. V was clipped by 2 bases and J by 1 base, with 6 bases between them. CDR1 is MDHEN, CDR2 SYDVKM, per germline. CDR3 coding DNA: TGTGCCAGCAGTTTAGGGGGGTCCTACAATGAGCAGTTCTTC. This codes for CASSLGGSYNEQFF.

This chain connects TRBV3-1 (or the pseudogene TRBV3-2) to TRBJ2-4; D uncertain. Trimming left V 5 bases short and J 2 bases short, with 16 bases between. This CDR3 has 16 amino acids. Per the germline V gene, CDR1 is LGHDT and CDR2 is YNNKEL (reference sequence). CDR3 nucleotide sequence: TGTGCCAGCAGCTCCCTACCGAGGTCAACCAAAAACATTCAGTACTTC. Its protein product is CASSSLPRSTKNIQYF.

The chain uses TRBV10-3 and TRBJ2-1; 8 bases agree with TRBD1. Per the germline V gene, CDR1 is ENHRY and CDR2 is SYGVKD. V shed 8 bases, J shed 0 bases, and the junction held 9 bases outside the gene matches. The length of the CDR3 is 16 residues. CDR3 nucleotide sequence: TGTGCCATCGGAAGGGGGACAGGAAGCTCCTACAATGAGCAGTTCTTC. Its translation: CAIGRGTGSSYNEQFF.

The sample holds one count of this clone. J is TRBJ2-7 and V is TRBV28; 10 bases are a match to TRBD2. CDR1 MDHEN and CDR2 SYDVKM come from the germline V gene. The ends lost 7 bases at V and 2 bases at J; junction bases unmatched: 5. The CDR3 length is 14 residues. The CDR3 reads CASTRLAGTYEQYF. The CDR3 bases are TGTGCCAGCACACGACTAGCGGGTACCTACGAGCAGTACTTC.

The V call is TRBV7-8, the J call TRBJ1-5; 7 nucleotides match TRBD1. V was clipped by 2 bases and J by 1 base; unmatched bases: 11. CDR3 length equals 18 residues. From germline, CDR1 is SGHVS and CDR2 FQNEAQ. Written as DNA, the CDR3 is TGTGCCAGCAGCTTATGGGACAGAGGTCCTTCGAGCAATCAGCCCCAGCATTTT. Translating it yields CASSLWDRGPSSNQPQHF.

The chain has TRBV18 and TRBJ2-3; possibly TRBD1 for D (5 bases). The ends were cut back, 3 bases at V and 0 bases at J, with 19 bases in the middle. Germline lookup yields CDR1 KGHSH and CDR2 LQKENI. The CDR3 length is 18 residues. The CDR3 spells CASSPLKRQITSTDTQYF. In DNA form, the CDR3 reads TGTGCCAGCTCACCCCTAAAAAGACAGATTACTAGCACAGATACGCAGTATTTT. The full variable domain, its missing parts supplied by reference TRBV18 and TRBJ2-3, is NAGVMQNPRHLVRRRGQEARLRCSPMKGHSHVYWYRQLPEEGLKFMVYLQKENIIDESGMPKERFSAEFPKEGPSILRIQQVVRGDSAAYFCASSPLKRQITSTDTQYFGPGTRLTVL.

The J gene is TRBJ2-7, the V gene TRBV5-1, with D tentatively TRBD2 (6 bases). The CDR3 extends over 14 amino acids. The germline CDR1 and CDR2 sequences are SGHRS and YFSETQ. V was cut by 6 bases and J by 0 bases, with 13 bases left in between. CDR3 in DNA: TGCGCCAGCAAATATTTCGGGAGCTCCTACGAGCAGTACTTC. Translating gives CASKYFGSSYEQYF.

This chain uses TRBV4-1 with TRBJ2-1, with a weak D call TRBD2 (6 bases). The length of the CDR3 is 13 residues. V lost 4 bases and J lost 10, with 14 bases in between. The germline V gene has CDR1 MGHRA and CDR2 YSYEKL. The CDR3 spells CASSLNWGEEQFF. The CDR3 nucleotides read TGCGCCAGCAGCCTCAATTGGGGGGAAGAGCAGTTCTTC.